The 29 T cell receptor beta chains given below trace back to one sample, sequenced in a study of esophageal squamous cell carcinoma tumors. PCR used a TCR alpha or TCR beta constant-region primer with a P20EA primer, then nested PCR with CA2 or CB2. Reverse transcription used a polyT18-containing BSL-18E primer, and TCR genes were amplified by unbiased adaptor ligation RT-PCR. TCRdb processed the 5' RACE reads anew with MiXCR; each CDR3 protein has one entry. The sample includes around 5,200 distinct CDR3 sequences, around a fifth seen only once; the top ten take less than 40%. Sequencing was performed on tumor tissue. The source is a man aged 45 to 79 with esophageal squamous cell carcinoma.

The chain's CDR3 is CASSPQRGSPQYF. The CDR3 DNA is TGTGCCAGCAGCCCACAGAGGGGGTCGCCCCAGTACTTC. The rearrangement links TRBV11-2 to TRBJ2-5, with D perhaps matching TRBD1 (6 bases). Trimming cost V 5 bases and J 9 bases, with 16 bases left between them. The CDR3 is made up of 13 amino acids. From germline, CDR1 is SGHAT and CDR2 FQNNGV.

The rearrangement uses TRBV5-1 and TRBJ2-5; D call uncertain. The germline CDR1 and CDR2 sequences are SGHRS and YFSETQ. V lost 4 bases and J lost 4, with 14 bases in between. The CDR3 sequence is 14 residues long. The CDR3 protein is CASSLFNPAETQYF. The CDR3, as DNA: TGCGCCAGCAGCCTATTTAATCCGGCAGAGACCCAGTACTTC.

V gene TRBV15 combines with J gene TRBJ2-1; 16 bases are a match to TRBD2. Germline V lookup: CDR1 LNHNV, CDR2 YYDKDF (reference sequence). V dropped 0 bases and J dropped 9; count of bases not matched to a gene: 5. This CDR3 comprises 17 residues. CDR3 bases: TGTGCCACCAGCAGAGAGGGACTAGCGGGAGGGCGTGGTGAGCAGTTCTTC. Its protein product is CATSREGLAGGRGEQFF.

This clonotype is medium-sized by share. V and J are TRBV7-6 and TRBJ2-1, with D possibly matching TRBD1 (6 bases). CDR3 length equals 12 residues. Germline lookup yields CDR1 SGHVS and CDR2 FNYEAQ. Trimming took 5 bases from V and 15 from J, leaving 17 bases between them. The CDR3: CASSQPGQGLFF. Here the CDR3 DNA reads TGTGCCAGCAGCCAACCGGGACAAGGGTTGTTCTTC.

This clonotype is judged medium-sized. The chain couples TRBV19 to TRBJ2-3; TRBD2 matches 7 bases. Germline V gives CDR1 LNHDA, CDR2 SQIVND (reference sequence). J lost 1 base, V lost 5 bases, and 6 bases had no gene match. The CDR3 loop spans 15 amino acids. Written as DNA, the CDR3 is TGTGCCAGTAGTTCTCGCGGGAGTGGCACAGATACGCAGTATTTT. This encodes CASSSRGSGTDTQYF.

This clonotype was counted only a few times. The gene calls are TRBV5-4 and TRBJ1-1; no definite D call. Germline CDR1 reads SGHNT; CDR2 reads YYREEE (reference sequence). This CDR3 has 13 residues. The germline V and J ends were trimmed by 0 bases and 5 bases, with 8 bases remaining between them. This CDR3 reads CASSLASRTEAFF. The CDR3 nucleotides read TGTGCCAGCAGCTTGGCCAGTAGGACTGAAGCTTTCTTT.

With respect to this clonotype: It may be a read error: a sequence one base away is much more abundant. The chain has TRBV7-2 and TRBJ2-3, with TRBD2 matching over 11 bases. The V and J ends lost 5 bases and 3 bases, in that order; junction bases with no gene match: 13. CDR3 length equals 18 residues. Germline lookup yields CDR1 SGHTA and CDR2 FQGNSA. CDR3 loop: CASSRQAIAGGSTDTQYF. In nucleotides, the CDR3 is TGTGCCAGCAGCCGACAGGCGATAGCGGGAGGGTCGACAGATACGCAGTATTTT.

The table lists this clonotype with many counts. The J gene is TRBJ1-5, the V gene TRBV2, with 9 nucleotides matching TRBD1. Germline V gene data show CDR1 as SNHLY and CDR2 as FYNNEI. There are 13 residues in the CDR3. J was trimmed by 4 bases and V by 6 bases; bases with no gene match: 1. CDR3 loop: CASRGQGNQPQHF. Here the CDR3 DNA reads TGTGCCAGCAGGGGACAGGGAAATCAGCCCCAGCATTTT.

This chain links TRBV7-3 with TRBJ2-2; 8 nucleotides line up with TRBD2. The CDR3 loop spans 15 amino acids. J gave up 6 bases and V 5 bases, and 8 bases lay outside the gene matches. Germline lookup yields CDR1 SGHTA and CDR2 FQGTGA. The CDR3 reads CASSLSGRISGELFF. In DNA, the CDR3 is TGTGCCAGCAGCCTCAGCGGGAGAATATCCGGGGAGCTGTTTTTT. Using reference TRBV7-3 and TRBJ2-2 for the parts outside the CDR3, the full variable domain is GAGVSQTPSNKVTEKGKYVELRCDPISGHTALYWYRQSLGQGPEFLIYFQGTGAADDSGLPNDRFFAVRPEGSVSTLKIQRTERGDSAVYLCASSLSGRISGELFFGEGSRLTVL.

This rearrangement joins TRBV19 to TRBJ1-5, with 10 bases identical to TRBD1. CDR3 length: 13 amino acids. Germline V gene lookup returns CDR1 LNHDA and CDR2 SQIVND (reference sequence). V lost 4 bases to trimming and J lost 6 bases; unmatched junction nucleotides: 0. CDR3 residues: CASSRQGAQPQHF. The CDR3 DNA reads TGTGCCAGTAGTAGACAGGGGGCTCAGCCCCAGCATTTT.

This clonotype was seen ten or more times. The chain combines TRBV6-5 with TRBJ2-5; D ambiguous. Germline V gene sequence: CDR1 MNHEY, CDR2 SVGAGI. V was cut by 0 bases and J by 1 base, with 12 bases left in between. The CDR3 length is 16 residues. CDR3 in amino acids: CASSYSGWGSQETQYF. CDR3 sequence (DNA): TGTGCCAGCAGTTACTCCGGTTGGGGATCCCAAGAGACCCAGTACTTC.

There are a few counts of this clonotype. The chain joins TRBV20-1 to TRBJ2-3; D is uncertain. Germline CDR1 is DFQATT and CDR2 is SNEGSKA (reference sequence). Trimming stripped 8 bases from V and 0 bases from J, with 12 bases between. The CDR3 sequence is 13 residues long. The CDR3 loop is CSPARASTDTQYF. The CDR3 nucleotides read TGCAGTCCCGCACGGGCTAGCACAGATACGCAGTATTTT.

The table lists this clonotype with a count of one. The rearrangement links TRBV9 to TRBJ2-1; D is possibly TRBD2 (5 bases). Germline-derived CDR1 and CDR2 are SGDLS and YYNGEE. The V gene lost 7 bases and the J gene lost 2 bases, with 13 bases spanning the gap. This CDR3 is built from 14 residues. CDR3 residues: CASSQSSAYNEQFF. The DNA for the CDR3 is TGTGCCAGCTCGCAGAGTAGCGCCTACAATGAGCAGTTCTTC.

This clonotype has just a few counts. CDR3 DNA: TGTGCCAGCACCTTCCAGGGTCAAGAGACCCAGTACTTC. Protein: CASTFQGQETQYF. The rearrangement joins TRBV3-1 to TRBJ2-5, with a weak D call TRBD1 (5 bases). Trimming took off 7 bases at V and 2 bases at J, with 11 bases between the two ends. The CDR3 totals 13 residues. CDR1 is LGHDT and CDR2 is YNNKEL in the germline V gene (reference sequence).

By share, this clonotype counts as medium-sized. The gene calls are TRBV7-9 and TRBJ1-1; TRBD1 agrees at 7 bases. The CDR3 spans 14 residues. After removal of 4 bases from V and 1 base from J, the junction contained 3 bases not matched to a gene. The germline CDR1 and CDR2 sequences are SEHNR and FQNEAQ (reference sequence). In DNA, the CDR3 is TGTGCCAGCAGCTCCCGGGACAGGAACACTGAAGCTTTCTTT. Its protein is CASSSRDRNTEAFF.

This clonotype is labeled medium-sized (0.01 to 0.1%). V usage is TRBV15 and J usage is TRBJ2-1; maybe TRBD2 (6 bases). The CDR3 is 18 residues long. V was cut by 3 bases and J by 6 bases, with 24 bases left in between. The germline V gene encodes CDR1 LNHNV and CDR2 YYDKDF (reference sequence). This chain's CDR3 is CATSSLQKLAGRANEQFF. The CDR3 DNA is TGTGCCACCAGCAGTTTACAAAAACTAGCCGGAAGGGCCAATGAGCAGTTCTTC.

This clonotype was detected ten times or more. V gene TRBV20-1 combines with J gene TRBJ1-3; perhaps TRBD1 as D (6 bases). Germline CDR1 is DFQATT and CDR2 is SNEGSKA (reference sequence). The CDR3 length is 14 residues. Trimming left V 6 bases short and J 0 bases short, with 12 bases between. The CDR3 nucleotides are TGCAGTGCACCAGACAGGCTCTCTGGAAACACCATATATTTT. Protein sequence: CSAPDRLSGNTIYF.

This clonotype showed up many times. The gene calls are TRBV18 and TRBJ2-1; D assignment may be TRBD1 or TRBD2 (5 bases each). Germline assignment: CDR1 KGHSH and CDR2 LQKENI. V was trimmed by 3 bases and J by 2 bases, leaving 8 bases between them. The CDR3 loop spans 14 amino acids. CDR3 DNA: TGTGCCAGCTCACCGGGGGATCCCTACAATGAGCAGTTCTTC. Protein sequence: CASSPGDPYNEQFF.

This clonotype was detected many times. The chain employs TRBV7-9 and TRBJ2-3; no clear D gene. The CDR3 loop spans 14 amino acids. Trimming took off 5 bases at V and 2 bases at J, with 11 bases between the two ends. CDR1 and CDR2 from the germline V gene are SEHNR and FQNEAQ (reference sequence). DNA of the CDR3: TGTGCCAGCAGCCCGGAGAAGTTCACAGATACGCAGTATTTT. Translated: CASSPEKFTDTQYF. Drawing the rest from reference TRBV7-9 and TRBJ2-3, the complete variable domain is DTGVSQNPRHKITKRGQNVTFRCDPISEHNRLYWYRQTLGQGPEFLTYFQNEAQLEKSRLLSDRFSAERPKGSFSTLEIQRTEQGDSAMYLCASSPEKFTDTQYFGPGTRLTVL.

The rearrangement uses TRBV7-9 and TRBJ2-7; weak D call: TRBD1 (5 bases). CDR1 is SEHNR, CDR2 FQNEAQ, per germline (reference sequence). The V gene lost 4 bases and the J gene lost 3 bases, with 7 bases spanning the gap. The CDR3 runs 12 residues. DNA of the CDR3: TGTGCCAGCAGCTCGACAGTCTACGAGCAGTACTTC. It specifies CASSSTVYEQYF.

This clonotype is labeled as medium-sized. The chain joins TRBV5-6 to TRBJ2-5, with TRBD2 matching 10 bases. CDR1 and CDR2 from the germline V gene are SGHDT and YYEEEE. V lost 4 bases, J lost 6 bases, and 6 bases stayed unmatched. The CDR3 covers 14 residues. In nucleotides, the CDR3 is TGTGCCAGCAGCGCCCGGACTAGCGGAAAGACCCAGTACTTC. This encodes CASSARTSGKTQYF.

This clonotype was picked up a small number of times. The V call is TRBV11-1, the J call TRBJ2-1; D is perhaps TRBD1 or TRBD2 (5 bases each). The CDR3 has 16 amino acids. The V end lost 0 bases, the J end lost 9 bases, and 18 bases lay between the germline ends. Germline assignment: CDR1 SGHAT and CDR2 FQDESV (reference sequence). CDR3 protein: CASSLAIGAGSVEQFF. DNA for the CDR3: TGTGCCAGCAGCTTAGCTATCGGGGCCGGGTCGGTTGAGCAGTTCTTC. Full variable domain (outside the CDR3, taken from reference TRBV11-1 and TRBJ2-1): EAEVAQSPRYKITEKSQAVAFWCDPISGHATLYWYRQILGQGPELLVQFQDESVVDDSQLPKDRFSAERLKGVDSTLKIQPAELGDSAMYLCASSLAIGAGSVEQFFGPGTRLTVL.

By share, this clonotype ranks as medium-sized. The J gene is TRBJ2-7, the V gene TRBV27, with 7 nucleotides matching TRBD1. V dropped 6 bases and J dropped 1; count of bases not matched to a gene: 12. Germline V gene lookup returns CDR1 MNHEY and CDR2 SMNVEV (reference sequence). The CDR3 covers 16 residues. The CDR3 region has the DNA TGTGCCAGCAGCCAAGACCACGGACAGGCATCCTACGAGCAGTACTTC. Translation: CASSQDHGQASYEQYF.

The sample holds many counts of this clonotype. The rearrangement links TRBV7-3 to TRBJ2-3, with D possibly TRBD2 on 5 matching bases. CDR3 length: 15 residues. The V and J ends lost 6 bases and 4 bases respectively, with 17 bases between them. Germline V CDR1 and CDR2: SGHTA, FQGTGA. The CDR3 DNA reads TGTGCCAGCAGAACCCATCCGGGATCGTCAGATACGCAGTATTTT. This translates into CASRTHPGSSDTQYF.

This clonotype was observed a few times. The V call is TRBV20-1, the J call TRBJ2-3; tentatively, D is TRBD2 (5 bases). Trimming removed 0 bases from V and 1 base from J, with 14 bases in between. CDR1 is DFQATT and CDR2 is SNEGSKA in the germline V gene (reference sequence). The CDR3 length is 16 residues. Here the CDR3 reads CSARDWIAYGTDTQYF. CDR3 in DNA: TGCAGTGCTAGAGATTGGATAGCGTACGGCACAGATACGCAGTATTTT.

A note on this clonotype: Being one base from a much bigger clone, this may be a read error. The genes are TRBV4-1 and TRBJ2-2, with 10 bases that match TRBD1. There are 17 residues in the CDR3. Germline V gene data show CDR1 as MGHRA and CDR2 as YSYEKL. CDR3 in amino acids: CASSQDRGTGVTGERFF. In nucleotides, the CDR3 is TGCGCCAGCAGCCAAGATAGGGGGACAGGGGTCACCGGGGAGCGGTTTTTT.

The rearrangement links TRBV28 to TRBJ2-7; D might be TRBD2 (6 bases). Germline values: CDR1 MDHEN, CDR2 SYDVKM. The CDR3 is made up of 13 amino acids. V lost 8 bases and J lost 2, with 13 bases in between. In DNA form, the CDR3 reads TGTGCCAGCGGTCGACGGGGGACCTACGAGCAGTACTTC. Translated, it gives CASGRRGTYEQYF.

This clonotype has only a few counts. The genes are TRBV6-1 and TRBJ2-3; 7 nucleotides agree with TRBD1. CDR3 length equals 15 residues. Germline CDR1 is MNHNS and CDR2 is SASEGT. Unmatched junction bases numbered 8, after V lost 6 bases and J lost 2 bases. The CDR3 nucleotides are TGTGCCAGCAGGGACGACAGGGTTAACACAGATACGCAGTATTTT. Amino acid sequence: CASRDDRVNTDTQYF.

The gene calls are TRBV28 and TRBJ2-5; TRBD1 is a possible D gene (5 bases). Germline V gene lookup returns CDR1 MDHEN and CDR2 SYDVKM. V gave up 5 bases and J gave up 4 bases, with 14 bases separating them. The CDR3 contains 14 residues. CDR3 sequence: CASSPTTVGETQYF. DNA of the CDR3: TGTGCCAGCAGTCCCACGACAGTAGGAGAGACCCAGTACTTC. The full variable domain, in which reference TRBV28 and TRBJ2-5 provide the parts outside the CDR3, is DVKVTQSSRYLVKRTGEKVFLECVQDMDHENMFWYRQDPGLGLRLIYFSYDVKMKEKGDIPEGYSVSREKKERFSLILESASTNQTSMYLCASSPTTVGETQYFGPGTRLLVL.